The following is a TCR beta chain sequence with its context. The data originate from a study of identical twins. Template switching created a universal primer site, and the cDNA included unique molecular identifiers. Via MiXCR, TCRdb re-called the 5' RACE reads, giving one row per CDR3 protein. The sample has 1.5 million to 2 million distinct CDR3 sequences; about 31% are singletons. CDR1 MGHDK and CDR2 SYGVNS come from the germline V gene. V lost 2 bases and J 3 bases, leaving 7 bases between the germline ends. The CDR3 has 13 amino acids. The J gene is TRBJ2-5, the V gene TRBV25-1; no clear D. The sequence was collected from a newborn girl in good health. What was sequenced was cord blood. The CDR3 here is CASSEVSEETQYF. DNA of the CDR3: TGTGCCAGCAGTGAAGTCAGTGAAGAGACCCAGTACTTC.